A selection of T cell receptor beta chains follows, all from one sample in a study of shared clonotypes between healthy human individuals. Clones were sequenced by immunoSEQ multiplex PCR, and TCRdb holds only the in-frame ones, with some missing. Of about 680,000 clones in the sample, 73% were seen once. Sequenced material: memory CD4+ T cells sorted from blood. These receptors came from a woman younger than 45 in good health. Each CDR3 is given with its conserved first and last residue. A D gene is named only where the DNA matches it firmly. Rows give clone size only sometimes, using once, few, many, or a class for an expanded clone.

j_gene: TRBJ1-1
d_gene: .
v_gene: TRBV19
abundance: .
CDR3aa: CATLGTTRGLGAFF
CDR3nt: TGTGCCACCCTGGGTACAACTAGAGGCCTCGGGGCTTTCTTT

j_gene: TRBJ2-4
d_gene: TRBD1
v_gene: TRBV5-1
abundance: .
CDR3aa: CASKGQDINIQYF
CDR3nt: TGCGCCAGTAAAGGACAGGACATAAACATTCAGTACTTC

j_gene: TRBJ2-7
d_gene: .
v_gene: TRBV27
abundance: .
CDR3aa: CASSPGWGVVTYEQYF
CDR3nt: TGTGCCAGCAGTCCCGGGTGGGGGGTGGTGACCTACGAGCAGTACTTC

j_gene: TRBJ1-1
d_gene: TRBD1
v_gene: TRBV5-1
abundance: .
CDR3aa: CASSQGAGDMEAFF
CDR3nt: TGCGCCAGCAGCCAGGGGGCCGGTGACATGGAAGCTTTCTTT

j_gene: TRBJ2-7
d_gene: .
v_gene: TRBV13
abundance: .
CDR3aa: CASSLGRWEGGFYEQYF
CDR3nt: TGTGCCAGCAGCTTAGGCCGGTGGGAGGGGGGTTTCTACGAGCAGTACTTC

j_gene: TRBJ2-2
d_gene: .
v_gene: TRBV6-5
abundance: few
CDR3aa: CASSYGGYGTGELFF
CDR3nt: TGTGCCAGCAGTTACGGGGGGTACGGCACCGGGGAGCTGTTTTTT

j_gene: TRBJ1-2
d_gene: TRBD1
v_gene: TRBV10-3
abundance: .
CDR3aa: CAISRGPYGYTF
CDR3nt: TGTGCCATCAGCAGGGGGCCCTATGGCTACACCTTC

j_gene: TRBJ2-2
d_gene: TRBD2
v_gene: TRBV2
abundance: .
CDR3aa: CASSDSVAGVGELFF
CDR3nt: TGTGCCAGCAGTGACTCGGTAGCGGGAGTCGGGGAGCTGTTTTTT

j_gene: TRBJ2-2
d_gene: TRBD2
v_gene: TRBV6-1
abundance: .
CDR3aa: CASRELAGGLNTGELFF
CDR3nt: TGTGCCAGCAGAGAACTAGCGGGAGGGCTGAACACCGGGGAGCTGTTTTTT

j_gene: TRBJ1-2
d_gene: .
v_gene: TRBV14
abundance: .
CDR3aa: CASSQSVVYGYTF
CDR3nt: TGTGCCAGCAGCCAAAGTGTCGTATATGGGTACACCTTC

j_gene: TRBJ1-5
d_gene: .
v_gene: TRBV7-9
abundance: .
CDR3aa: CASSFGDGANQPQHF
CDR3nt: TGTGCCAGCAGCTTCGGCGACGGGGCCAACCAGCCCCAGCATTTT

j_gene: TRBJ1-1
d_gene: .
v_gene: TRBV27
abundance: few
CDR3aa: CASSFRSSHTEAFF
CDR3nt: TGTGCCAGCAGTTTCCGTTCGTCCCACACTGAAGCTTTCTTT

j_gene: TRBJ2-7
d_gene: .
v_gene: TRBV27
abundance: once
CDR3aa: CASSPQGYYEQYF
CDR3nt: TGTGCCAGCAGTCCTCAGGGTTACTACGAGCAGTACTTC

j_gene: TRBJ2-7
d_gene: .
v_gene: TRBV6-1
abundance: few
CDR3aa: CASTGRSYEQYF
CDR3nt: TGTGCCAGCACGGGGAGGTCCTACGAGCAGTACTTC

j_gene: TRBJ2-7
d_gene: TRBD2
v_gene: TRBV2
abundance: .
CDR3aa: CASSDGLAGANSYEQYF
CDR3nt: TGTGCCAGCAGCGACGGACTAGCGGGAGCGAACTCCTACGAGCAGTACTTC

j_gene: TRBJ2-7
d_gene: TRBD2
v_gene: TRBV28
abundance: .
CDR3aa: CASSYAGVEEQYF
CDR3nt: TGTGCCAGCAGTTACGCGGGAGTGGAAGAGCAGTACTTC

j_gene: TRBJ2-5
d_gene: .
v_gene: TRBV9
abundance: .
CDR3aa: CASSVGGTGQMTQYF
CDR3nt: TGTGCCAGCAGCGTGGGAGGTACGGGTCAAATGACCCAGTACTTC

j_gene: TRBJ2-1
d_gene: .
v_gene: TRBV9
abundance: .
CDR3aa: CASSVLERGAEQFF
CDR3nt: TGTGCCAGCAGCGTTCTCGAGAGGGGCGCTGAGCAGTTCTTC

j_gene: TRBJ2-7
d_gene: TRBD2
v_gene: TRBV19
abundance: .
CDR3aa: CASSVPSGTSYEQYF
CDR3nt: TGTGCCAGTAGTGTGCCTAGCGGGACCTCCTACGAGCAGTACTTC

j_gene: TRBJ1-1
d_gene: .
v_gene: TRBV11-3
abundance: .
CDR3aa: CASSLESGAEAFF
CDR3nt: TGTGCCAGCAGCTTAGAATCTGGGGCCGAAGCTTTCTTT

j_gene: TRBJ2-5
d_gene: .
v_gene: TRBV18
abundance: .
CDR3aa: CASSPPSEEETQYF
CDR3nt: TGTGCCAGCTCACCACCTAGCGAAGAAGAGACCCAGTACTTC

j_gene: TRBJ2-7
d_gene: .
v_gene: TRBV30
abundance: few
CDR3aa: CAWSLRAAGEQYF
CDR3nt: TGTGCCTGGAGCCTTAGAGCGGCGGGCGAGCAGTACTTC

j_gene: TRBJ2-2
d_gene: .
v_gene: TRBV10-3
abundance: many
CDR3aa: CAISEGRSNTGELFF
CDR3nt: TGTGCCATCAGTGAGGGTCGTTCGAACACCGGGGAGCTGTTTTTT

j_gene: TRBJ2-2
d_gene: TRBD2
v_gene: TRBV29-1
abundance: .
CDR3aa: CSVVASGSSGELFF
CDR3nt: TGCAGCGTTGTTGCTAGCGGGAGCTCCGGGGAGCTGTTTTTT

j_gene: TRBJ1-2
d_gene: .
v_gene: TRBV2
abundance: .
CDR3aa: CASSLTQGMVYGYTF
CDR3nt: TGTGCCAGCAGCCTAACACAGGGTATGGTCTATGGCTACACCTTC

j_gene: TRBJ2-3
d_gene: TRBD1
v_gene: TRBV28
abundance: once
CDR3aa: CASRSGGHADTQYF
CDR3nt: TGTGCCAGCAGATCAGGGGGCCACGCAGATACGCAGTATTTT

j_gene: TRBJ2-7
d_gene: TRBD1
v_gene: TRBV28
abundance: .
CDR3aa: CASRLGQNYEQYF
CDR3nt: TGTGCCAGCAGGTTGGGACAGAACTACGAGCAGTACTTC

j_gene: TRBJ2-3
d_gene: .
v_gene: TRBV7-3
abundance: .
CDR3aa: CASSLNSGTDTQYF
CDR3nt: TGTGCCAGCAGCTTAAATAGCGGCACAGATACGCAGTATTTT

j_gene: TRBJ2-7
d_gene: TRBD1
v_gene: TRBV6-1
abundance: once
CDR3aa: CASSPGTGLNYEQYF
CDR3nt: TGTGCCAGCAGTCCAGGGACAGGGCTGAACTACGAGCAGTACTTC

j_gene: TRBJ2-1
d_gene: TRBD2
v_gene: TRBV4-1
abundance: .
CDR3aa: CASSQHGLVYNEQFF
CDR3nt: TGCGCCAGCAGCCAACATGGACTAGTGTACAATGAGCAGTTCTTC

j_gene: TRBJ1-3
d_gene: .
v_gene: TRBV9
abundance: .
CDR3aa: CASSLRSDTIYF
CDR3nt: TGTGCCAGCAGCCTCCGGAGCGACACCATATATTTT

j_gene: TRBJ1-2
d_gene: .
v_gene: TRBV4-1
abundance: .
CDR3aa: CASSPPPGAGPGYGYTF
CDR3nt: TGCGCCAGCAGCCCCCCACCAGGAGCGGGCCCGGGATATGGCTACACCTTC

j_gene: TRBJ1-5
d_gene: TRBD1
v_gene: TRBV28
abundance: .
CDR3aa: CASSPSTGGMGQPQHF
CDR3nt: TGTGCCAGCAGTCCGTCGACAGGGGGCATGGGTCAGCCCCAGCATTTT

j_gene: TRBJ2-4
d_gene: .
v_gene: TRBV6-5
abundance: .
CDR3aa: CASSPNVQRLNIQYF
CDR3nt: TGTGCCAGCAGTCCAAACGTCCAGAGGTTAAACATTCAGTACTTC

j_gene: TRBJ1-1
d_gene: TRBD1
v_gene: TRBV2
abundance: .
CDR3aa: CASSAQGASGTEAFF
CDR3nt: TGTGCCAGCAGTGCCCAGGGGGCGTCGGGCACTGAAGCTTTCTTT

j_gene: TRBJ1-1
d_gene: .
v_gene: TRBV19
abundance: .
CDR3aa: CASSISLGAEAFF
CDR3nt: TGTGCCAGTAGTATAAGTCTGGGGGCTGAAGCTTTCTTT

j_gene: TRBJ2-6
d_gene: TRBD2
v_gene: TRBV5-4
abundance: .
CDR3aa: CASSPSGGTGANVLTF
CDR3nt: TGTGCCAGCAGCCCCTCCGGGGGGACTGGGGCCAACGTCCTGACTTTC

j_gene: TRBJ1-1
d_gene: .
v_gene: TRBV7-8
abundance: .
CDR3aa: CASSSYRGGPMNTEAFF
CDR3nt: TGTGCCAGCAGCAGTTATCGAGGTGGGCCCATGAACACTGAAGCTTTCTTT

j_gene: TRBJ2-1
d_gene: .
v_gene: TRBV27
abundance: .
CDR3aa: CASSSPLFPNEQFF
CDR3nt: TGTGCCAGCAGTTCGCCCCTTTTCCCCAATGAGCAGTTCTTC

j_gene: TRBJ1-5
d_gene: .
v_gene: TRBV6-6
abundance: .
CDR3aa: CASIRSRGQPQHF
CDR3nt: TGTGCCAGCATCCGATCAAGGGGCCAGCCCCAGCATTTT

j_gene: TRBJ1-4
d_gene: .
v_gene: TRBV27
abundance: .
CDR3aa: CASSLWGGGNEKLFF
CDR3nt: TGTGCCAGCAGTTTGTGGGGTGGGGGGAATGAAAAACTGTTTTTT

j_gene: TRBJ2-2
d_gene: .
v_gene: TRBV30
abundance: .
CDR3aa: CAWSDPRGGLIGIFFESNTGELFF
CDR3nt: TGTGCCTGGAGTGATCCCCGGGGTGGATTAATTGGGATTTTTTTCGAATCGAACACCGGGGAGCTGTTTTTT

j_gene: TRBJ2-7
d_gene: .
v_gene: TRBV11-2
abundance: .
CDR3aa: CASSKSGYEQYF
CDR3nt: TGTGCCAGCAGCAAAAGCGGATACGAGCAGTACTTC